These 8 T cell receptor beta chains share one sample of origin, sequenced in a study of CXCR3-negative and CXCR3-positive naive CD8 T cells. Libraries of TRB cDNA were made by 5' RACE and carried UMIs. TCRdb reprocessed the 5' RACE reads and reports one entry per CDR3 protein, with no DNA. The sample's table shows tens of thousands of distinct CDR3 sequences. Sequences were obtained from naive CXCR3- CD8+ T cells from blood. Subset indicated: CD45RO-CCR7+CD27+CD95- naive CD8+ T cells lacking CXCR3 (TNR3-). The receptors were sampled from a human donor in good health. Some clones in this sample may be carry-over from other donors' samples.

The chain is built from TRBV5-8 and TRBJ2-4; no DNA is available, so the TRBD2 call from TCRdb remains unchecked. The CDR3 totals 16 residues. CDR1 is SGHTS, CDR2 YDEGEE, per germline. CDR3 sequence reads: CASSLSGTLAKNIQYF.

The chain links TRBV6-2 or TRBV6-3 to TRBJ2-1. The CDR3 consists of 16 residues. Germline V gene sequence: CDR1 MNHEY, CDR2 SVGEGT. The CDR3 is CASSYSGLSSYNEQFF.

This chain connects TRBV7-3 to TRBJ2-7. The CDR3 totals 15 residues. Germline values: CDR1 SGHTA, CDR2 FQGTGA. This CDR3 reads CASSLSPGAPYEQYF.

The V gene is TRBV29-1, the J gene TRBJ2-6; TCRdb indicates TRBD1, and absent DNA this call remains unverified. This CDR3 is 15 amino acids long. Germline V gene data show CDR1 as SQVTM and CDR2 as ANQGSEA. Here the CDR3 reads CSVEFAGAGANVLTF. Looking up the rest from reference TRBV29-1 and TRBJ2-6 gives the full variable domain: SAVISQKPSRDICQRGTSLTIQCQVDSQVTMMFWYRQQPGQSLTLIATANQGSEATYESGFVIDKFPISRPNLTFSTLTVSNMSPEDSSIYLCSVEFAGAGANVLTFGAGSRLTVL.

The rearrangement links TRBV7-9 to TRBJ2-2; the D call from TCRdb, TRBD1, cannot be confirmed without DNA. This CDR3 is 16 amino acids long. CDR1 is SEHNR and CDR2 is FQNEAQ in the germline V gene (reference sequence). CDR3 protein: CASSGPGTGHTGELFF.

The chain recombines TRBV5-6 with TRBJ2-5; TCRdb's assignment of TRBD2 cannot be checked, as there is no DNA. CDR3 size: 14 residues. The V gene's germline CDR1 is SGHDT and CDR2 YYEEEE. The chain's CDR3 is CASSLGENQETQYF.

This chain links TRBV12-3 or TRBV12-4 with TRBJ1-1; TCRdb picks TRBD1, but there is no DNA to check that call. CDR3 size: 15 residues. This CDR3 is CASSFGGKFGTEAFF.

The chain couples TRBV7-9 to TRBJ2-2; TCRdb's assignment of TRBD1 cannot be checked, as there is no DNA. The CDR3 is 15 residues long. Per germline, CDR1 SEHNR and CDR2 FQNEAQ (reference sequence). This chain's CDR3 is CASSPGTGLAGELFF.